The rows below give T cell receptor beta chains drawn from one sample of a study of T cell repertoires in cytomegalovirus infection. TCRdb fed the reads into MiXCR, producing one record per CDR3 protein. Of roughly 340,000 distinct CDR3 sequences listed, 25% to 30% are singletons. Their antigens remain unidentified. Sequencing was performed on cultured PBMCs, taken from culture after CMV antigen stimulation. The origin of the receptors is a human donor in good health (CMV status not recorded). Some clones in this sample may be carry-over from other donors' samples. Each CDR3 is given with its conserved first and last residue. Each record gives: J gene, V gene, D gene, CDR3 length, clone size, CDR3 protein, CDR3 DNA. A D gene is named only where the DNA matches it firmly. Clone size is shown for a subset of rows, as once, few, many or a class of expanded clone.

j_gene: TRBJ2-7
v_gene: TRBV10-3
d_gene: TRBD2
len: 16
abundance: NA
CDR3aa: CAISAGTSTGAHEQYF
CDR3nt: TGTGCCATCAGTGCCGGGACTAGTACCGGGGCGCACGAGCAGTACTTC

j_gene: TRBJ1-6
v_gene: TRBV2
d_gene: NA
len: 18
abundance: NA
CDR3aa: CASSTPRQGSSYNSPLHF
CDR3nt: TGTGCCAGCAGCACTCCCCGCCAGGGGAGCTCCTATAATTCACCCCTCCACTTT

j_gene: TRBJ2-3
v_gene: TRBV9
d_gene: TRBD2
len: 16
abundance: NA
CDR3aa: CASSVGTSGLLNTQYF
CDR3nt: TGTGCCAGCAGCGTAGGGACTAGCGGCCTTTTGAATACGCAGTATTTT

j_gene: TRBJ2-2
v_gene: TRBV7-9
d_gene: TRBD2
len: 13
abundance: NA
CDR3aa: CAGGSGSTGELFF
CDR3nt: TGTGCCGGCGGGAGTGGGAGCACCGGGGAGCTGTTTTTT

j_gene: TRBJ2-3
v_gene: TRBV7-2
d_gene: NA
len: 12
abundance: many
CDR3aa: CASSYHRDTQYF
CDR3nt: TGTGCCAGCAGCTACCATCGGGATACGCAGTATTTT

j_gene: TRBJ2-2
v_gene: TRBV9
d_gene: TRBD2
len: 17
abundance: NA
CDR3aa: CASSASQREGNTGELFF
CDR3nt: TGTGCCAGCAGCGCAAGCCAGCGGGAGGGAAACACCGGGGAGCTGTTTTTT

j_gene: TRBJ2-2
v_gene: TRBV4-2
d_gene: TRBD1
len: 18
abundance: few
CDR3aa: CASSQDRKGGAGTGELFF
CDR3nt: TGTGCCAGCAGCCAAGATAGGAAAGGGGGCGCGGGCACCGGGGAGCTGTTTTTT

j_gene: TRBJ2-5
v_gene: TRBV7-6
d_gene: NA
len: 16
abundance: NA
CDR3aa: CASSLPTTGYQETQYF
CDR3nt: TGTGCCAGCAGCTTACCCACTACAGGGTACCAAGAGACCCAGTACTTC

j_gene: TRBJ2-1
v_gene: TRBV7-2
d_gene: NA
len: 18
abundance: many
CDR3aa: CASSLDTGFTGPHNEQFF
CDR3nt: TGTGCCAGCAGCCTGGATACAGGATTTACAGGGCCCCACAATGAGCAGTTCTTC

j_gene: TRBJ2-7
v_gene: TRBV4-1
d_gene: TRBD2
len: 16
abundance: NA
CDR3aa: CASSQGIPSGAYEQYF
CDR3nt: TGCGCCAGCAGCCAAGGGATCCCTAGCGGTGCCTACGAGCAGTACTTC

j_gene: TRBJ2-5
v_gene: TRBV7-2
d_gene: NA
len: 13
abundance: NA
CDR3aa: CASSLRLRETQYF
CDR3nt: TGTGCCAGCAGCTTGCGCCTGAGGGAGACCCAGTACTTC

j_gene: TRBJ2-1
v_gene: TRBV7-3
d_gene: NA
len: 13
abundance: NA
CDR3aa: CASSLPGNNEQFF
CDR3nt: TGTGCCAGCAGCTTACCGGGGAACAATGAGCAGTTCTTC

j_gene: TRBJ2-3
v_gene: TRBV2
d_gene: TRBD2
len: 13
abundance: NA
CDR3aa: CASSTSGADTQYF
CDR3nt: TGTGCCAGCAGTACTAGCGGGGCGGATACGCAGTATTTT

j_gene: TRBJ1-2
v_gene: TRBV7-2
d_gene: NA
len: 12
abundance: many
CDR3aa: CASSLAGYGYTF
CDR3nt: TGTGCCAGCAGCTTAGCAGGGTATGGCTACACCTTC

j_gene: TRBJ2-5
v_gene: TRBV6-6
d_gene: TRBD2
len: 14
abundance: NA
CDR3aa: CASSYPGLGETQYF
CDR3nt: TGTGCCAGCAGCTACCCGGGACTAGGAGAGACCCAGTACTTC

j_gene: TRBJ2-7
v_gene: TRBV6-1
d_gene: TRBD2
len: 12
abundance: few
CDR3aa: CASIGLAVEQYF
CDR3nt: TGTGCCAGCATCGGACTAGCGGTCGAGCAGTACTTC

j_gene: TRBJ2-1
v_gene: TRBV7-8
d_gene: NA
len: 14
abundance: few
CDR3aa: CASSLRERLNEQFF
CDR3nt: TGTGCCAGCAGCCTAAGGGAAAGACTCAATGAGCAGTTCTTC

j_gene: TRBJ2-7
v_gene: TRBV7-2
d_gene: TRBD2
len: 15
abundance: many
CDR3aa: CASSHQREGSYEQYF
CDR3nt: TGTGCCAGCAGCCACCAGCGGGAGGGCTCCTACGAGCAGTACTTC

j_gene: TRBJ1-6
v_gene: TRBV7-9
d_gene: NA
len: 18
abundance: NA
CDR3aa: CASSWTAMTRSRNSPLHF
CDR3nt: TGTGCCAGCAGCTGGACGGCAATGACTAGGTCGAGGAATTCACCCCTCCACTTT

j_gene: TRBJ1-2
v_gene: TRBV5-6
d_gene: NA
len: 11
abundance: NA
CDR3aa: CASSSRGGYTF
CDR3nt: TGTGCCAGCAGCTCCAGGGGCGGCTACACCTTC

j_gene: TRBJ1-5
v_gene: TRBV7-8
d_gene: TRBD1
len: 14
abundance: many
CDR3aa: CASSTRDRGQPQHF
CDR3nt: TGTGCCAGCAGCACCCGGGACAGGGGCCAGCCCCAGCATTTT

j_gene: TRBJ2-2
v_gene: TRBV12-3/TRBV12-4
d_gene: NA
len: 11
abundance: few
CDR3aa: CASSLEGELFF
CDR3nt: TGTGCCAGCAGTTTAGAAGGGGAGCTGTTTTTT

j_gene: TRBJ1-1
v_gene: TRBV7-6
d_gene: TRBD1
len: 15
abundance: few
CDR3aa: CASSPRQGQNTEAFF
CDR3nt: TGTGCCAGCAGCCCGCGACAGGGTCAGAACACTGAAGCTTTCTTT

j_gene: TRBJ2-4
v_gene: TRBV28
d_gene: TRBD2
len: 15
abundance: NA
CDR3aa: CASSPTPGPGLAAHF
CDR3nt: TGTGCCAGCAGTCCGACCCCGGGCCCCGGACTAGCAGCGCACTTC

j_gene: TRBJ1-5
v_gene: TRBV20-1
d_gene: NA
len: 13
abundance: NA
CDR3aa: CSAVDGHNQPQHF
CDR3nt: TGCAGTGCAGTCGACGGTCACAATCAGCCCCAGCATTTT

j_gene: TRBJ2-7
v_gene: TRBV5-1
d_gene: NA
len: 15
abundance: NA
CDR3aa: CASSPTPGIFYEQYF
CDR3nt: TGCGCCAGCAGTCCCACGCCGGGGATCTTCTACGAGCAGTACTTC

j_gene: TRBJ1-2
v_gene: TRBV7-2
d_gene: NA
len: 15
abundance: NA
CDR3aa: CASSLDSGVFYGYTF
CDR3nt: TGTGCCAGCAGCTTAGACTCGGGGGTTTTCTATGGCTACACCTTC

j_gene: TRBJ2-6
v_gene: TRBV18
d_gene: TRBD1
len: 15
abundance: NA
CDR3aa: CASSRDREGANVLTF
CDR3nt: TGTGCCAGCTCACGAGACAGGGAAGGGGCCAACGTCCTGACTTTC

j_gene: TRBJ2-1
v_gene: TRBV15
d_gene: NA
len: 16
abundance: few
CDR3aa: CATSSYPGLRGHEQFF
CDR3nt: TGTGCCACCAGCAGCTACCCGGGCCTCCGAGGCCATGAGCAGTTCTTC

j_gene: TRBJ2-6
v_gene: TRBV24-1
d_gene: TRBD1
len: 18
abundance: NA
CDR3aa: CATSDSPGQSSGANVLTF
CDR3nt: TGTGCCACCAGTGATTCCCCGGGACAGTCCTCTGGGGCCAACGTCCTGACTTTC

j_gene: TRBJ1-1
v_gene: TRBV6-1
d_gene: NA
len: 11
abundance: NA
CDR3aa: CASSEDGGAFF
CDR3nt: TGTGCCAGCAGTGAAGACGGAGGGGCTTTCTTT

j_gene: TRBJ2-2
v_gene: TRBV6-1
d_gene: TRBD1
len: 15
abundance: few
CDR3aa: CASSEDRGGTGELFF
CDR3nt: TGTGCCAGCAGCGAGGACAGGGGAGGCACCGGGGAGCTGTTTTTT

j_gene: TRBJ2-2
v_gene: TRBV20-1
d_gene: NA
len: 11
abundance: NA
CDR3aa: CSVDSTGELFF
CDR3nt: TGCAGTGTAGACAGCACCGGGGAGCTGTTTTTT